Given below is one T cell receptor beta chain in context. These data are taken from a study of shared clonotypes between healthy human individuals. The length of the CDR3 is 14 residues. The V gene's germline CDR1 is SGHTA and CDR2 FQGNSA. V was trimmed by 3 bases and J by 7 bases, leaving 13 bases between them. The repertoire was sequenced with immunoSEQ multiplex PCR; TCRdb's copy has only in-frame clones and lacks some. The data show approximately 2.4 million clones, around 95% seen once. Sample: naive CD4+ T cells sorted from blood. Subset described: CD45RA+ positively selected. The receptor was isolated from a man aged 18 to 35 in good health. V usage is TRBV7-2 and J usage is TRBJ1-5, with D tentatively TRBD1 (6 bases). The CDR3 sequence: CASSFGTTLQPQHF. The CDR3 region has the DNA TGTGCCAGCAGCTTTGGGACAACCCTCCAGCCCCAGCATTTT.